Only a few counts were recorded for the clone carrying this T cell receptor (beta chain). These data originate in a study of blood T cell repertoires in COVID-19. Study in general: Sample material is recorded as cDNA or gDNA derived from T cells, B-cell-depleted T cells, or PBMCs.

Assay used: immunoSEQ multiplex PCR; TCRdb lists only in-frame clones, some missing. The sample holds over 300,000 clones, around 80% seen once. From germline, CDR1 is MNHEY and CDR2 SVGAGI. CDR3 size: 15 residues. V lost 5 bases and J lost 0, with 10 bases in between. Sequencing was performed on peripheral blood. The receptor's source is a woman between 50 and 59 years old with acute or convalescent COVID-19. The rearrangement links TRBV6-5 to TRBJ2-2; D not certain. The CDR3 nucleotides are TGTGCCAGCAGTCTCCAACCAGCGAACACCGGGGAGCTGTTTTTT. Translating gives CASSLQPANTGELFF.